The rows below give T cell receptor beta chains drawn from one sample of a study of blood T cell repertoires in COVID-19. Some clones are missing from TCRdb's copy, which holds only in-frame ones; the method was immunoSEQ multiplex PCR. The table records over 350,000 clones, more than 85% of them present only once. The specimen sequenced was peripheral blood. The receptors originated from a woman in her 30s with acute or convalescent COVID-19. CDR3s include the opening cysteine and the closing phenylalanine or tryptophan. D genes are given only for firm matches. The size of a clone is reported for some rows only, either as once, few or many, or as a class for expanded clones.

d_call,j_call,clone_size,v_call,cdr3_length,cdr3_nt,cdr3_aa
.,TRBJ1-3,.,TRBV11-2,17,TGTGCCAGCAGCCCCCCGACGGGTACTATCTCTGGAAACACCATATATTTT,CASSPPTGTISGNTIYF
TRBD1,TRBJ2-2,.,TRBV5-6,16,TGTGCCAGCAGCATGGAAGGACAGGGAGGAGCCGGGGAGCTGTTTTTT,CASSMEGQGGAGELFF
.,TRBJ2-7,.,TRBV11-2,14,TGTGCCAGCAGCTTAGGATTGAGGACCTACGAGCAGTACTTC,CASSLGLRTYEQYF
TRBD2,TRBJ2-1,.,TRBV19,17,TGTGCCAGTAGTATACTCCCCCTAGCGGGGGGATCTAATGAGCAGTTCTTC,CASSILPLAGGSNEQFF
.,TRBJ1-4,.,TRBV30,15,TGTGCCTGGAGTGTATGGGCAGGGACTAATGAAAAACTGTTTTTT,CAWSVWAGTNEKLFF
.,TRBJ2-5,.,TRBV5-5,15,TGTGCCAGCAGCTCATCCCGGGGTCGTACCGAGACCCAGTACTTC,CASSSSRGRTETQYF
.,TRBJ2-2,.,TRBV25-1,16,TGTGCCAGCAGTGAATTTGAACAGATTAACACCGGGGAGCTGTTTTTT,CASSEFEQINTGELFF
.,TRBJ1-2,.,TRBV3-1/TRBV3-2,11,TGTGCCAGCAGGACAAGATTTGGCTACACCTTC,CASRTRFGYTF
TRBD2,TRBJ2-3,.,TRBV7-3,17,TGTGCCAGCAGCTTAGGAGGTACTAGCGGGATCACAGATACGCAGTATTTT,CASSLGGTSGITDTQYF
.,TRBJ2-1,.,TRBV7-3,14,TGTGCCAGCAGCTTAGGACAGAAGGTCAATGAGCAGTTCTTC,CASSLGQKVNEQFF
TRBD1,TRBJ2-2,.,TRBV9,14,TGTGCCAGCAGCCCCCCCGACAGGGCGTGGGAGCTGTTTTTT,CASSPPDRAWELFF
TRBD1,TRBJ2-7,.,TRBV30,14,TGTGCCTGGAGTAGGGGGACAGGGGTCTACGAGCAGTACTTC,CAWSRGTGVYEQYF
TRBD1,TRBJ2-7,.,TRBV6-2/TRBV6-3,15,TGTGCCAGCAGTTGGACAGGGGGCGTCTCCTACGAGCAGTACTTC,CASSWTGGVSYEQYF
.,TRBJ2-7,.,TRBV27,14,TGTGCCAGCAGGCACCCCGGGTCCCTCTACGAGCAGTACTTC,CASRHPGSLYEQYF
TRBD1,TRBJ1-2,.,TRBV24-1,13,TGTGCCACCAGTCCCCGACAGGGGAGAGGCTACACCTTC,CATSPRQGRGYTF
TRBD2,TRBJ2-5,.,TRBV6-4,15,TGTGCCAGCTCCCGAACTAGCGGGGGTCAAGAGACCCAGTACTTC,CASSRTSGGQETQYF
.,TRBJ1-6,.,TRBV2,13,TGTGCCAGCAGTGAACAGGCCCCTCGCCCCCTCCACTTT,CASSEQAPRPLHF
TRBD1,TRBJ1-2,.,TRBV5-1,14,TGCGCCAGCAGCTCAGGGACAGGGGGATATGGCTACACCTTC,CASSSGTGGYGYTF
.,TRBJ1-3,.,TRBV21-1,17,TGTGCCAGCAGCAAAGCGAGGACAGCTCGTATTGGAAACACCATATATTTT,CASSKARTARIGNTIYF
.,TRBJ1-5,.,TRBV6-6,15,TGTGCCAGCAGTTACTCGACCAGGGATACCCAGCCCCAGCATTTT,CASSYSTRDTQPQHF
.,TRBJ2-3,.,TRBV9,15,TGTGCCAGCAGCGTATACGGGGAGAGCACAGATACGCAGTATTTT,CASSVYGESTDTQYF
.,TRBJ2-7,.,TRBV7-8,15,TGTGCCAGCAGCCCGCTTTCGGCAGCGTTCTACGAGCAGTACTTC,CASSPLSAAFYEQYF
.,TRBJ1-2,.,TRBV11-2,13,TGTGCCAGCAGCCAGGGACAAAACTATGGCTACACCTTC,CASSQGQNYGYTF
TRBD2,TRBJ2-1,.,TRBV9,13,TGTGCCAGCAGCGTGACTAGCGGGGGGGCTCAGTTCTTC,CASSVTSGGAQFF
TRBD2,TRBJ2-1,.,TRBV28,17,TGTGCCAGCAGTTCAATTTCTGGACTAGCGGACAACAATGAGCAGTTCTTC,CASSSISGLADNNEQFF
.,TRBJ1-1,once,TRBV19,16,TGTGCCAGTAGTGAGGAGGGTCGGGTTGAAAACACTGAAGCTTTCTTT,CASSEEGRVENTEAFF
.,TRBJ1-5,few,TRBV6-6,13,TGTGCCAGCAGGTGGACAGTCAATCAGCCCCAGCATTTT,CASRWTVNQPQHF
.,TRBJ1-3,.,TRBV5-6,16,TGTGCCAGCAGCTTCTCGGAAGCGAACTCTGGAAACACCATATATTTT,CASSFSEANSGNTIYF
TRBD1,TRBJ2-4,.,TRBV7-2,18,TGTGCCAGCAGCTTAATAGCAAGGACAGGGGGCTTAGGAAACATTCAGTACTTC,CASSLIARTGGLGNIQYF
TRBD2,TRBJ2-7,.,TRBV28,15,TGTGCCAGCAGTGGGGCCGGGACTAGCGGCTTCAAGCAGTACTTC,CASSGAGTSGFKQYF
.,TRBJ1-1,.,TRBV7-7,13,TGTGCCAGCAGCTTGCAACCGGACACTGAAGCTTTCTTT,CASSLQPDTEAFF
TRBD1,TRBJ2-2,few,TRBV5-4,16,TGTGCCAGCAGCTTACGGACAGGAAAAGGAACCGGGGAGCTGTTTTTT,CASSLRTGKGTGELFF
.,TRBJ2-5,.,TRBV12-5,14,TGTGCTAGTGCCCCGAGCCCTCGAGTTGAGACCCAGTACTTC,CASAPSPRVETQYF
TRBD1,TRBJ1-4,.,TRBV2,17,TGTGCCAGCAGTGAATTGGGGACAGGGACTTTACGGGAAAAACTGTTTTTT,CASSELGTGTLREKLFF
.,TRBJ2-3,few,TRBV2,12,TGTGCCAGCAGTAAGCTCACAGATACGCAGTATTTT,CASSKLTDTQYF
TRBD1,TRBJ2-7,.,TRBV18,13,TGTGCCAGCTCGGGGACAGAAGCTTCGGAGCAGTACTTC,CASSGTEASEQYF
TRBD2,TRBJ2-3,.,TRBV9,15,TGTGCCAGCAGCGTTCTAGCGGGGGGGGCAGATACGCAGTATTTT,CASSVLAGGADTQYF
TRBD1,TRBJ1-2,.,TRBV6-4,17,TGTGCCAGCACTCGGGACAGGGAAACTCTGGGGATCTATGGCTACACCTTC,CASTRDRETLGIYGYTF
TRBD1,TRBJ2-4,.,TRBV6-5,14,TGTGCCAGCAAATCAGGGACAGGCAAAAACATTCAGTACTTC,CASKSGTGKNIQYF
TRBD2,TRBJ2-3,.,TRBV6-5,14,TGTGCCACGGAGGGAAGCGGGGGGGGTGATACGCAGTATTTT,CATEGSGGGDTQYF
TRBD1,TRBJ2-7,.,TRBV5-6,14,TGTGCCAGCAGCTTGGGACAGGGTAGCTACGAGCAGTACTTC,CASSLGQGSYEQYF
.,TRBJ2-7,.,TRBV7-9,14,TGTGCCAGCAGCCCCCCGACAGCTTCCTACGAGCAGTACTTC,CASSPPTASYEQYF
TRBD1,TRBJ1-2,few,TRBV7-8,14,TGTGCCAGCAGCTTACTACAGGGGAGCTTTGGCTACACCTTC,CASSLLQGSFGYTF
TRBD2,TRBJ2-7,.,TRBV3-1/TRBV3-2,18,TGTGCCAGCAGCCAGAAGGGGTACCGACTAGCGGGGGGGCACGAGCAGTACTTC,CASSQKGYRLAGGHEQYF
.,TRBJ2-5,.,TRBV6-5,14,TGTGCCAGCATGAGGGAAGAGTACCAAGAGACCCAGTACTTC,CASMREEYQETQYF
TRBD2,TRBJ2-7,.,TRBV2,16,TGTGCCAGCAGTGCCGGGCTAGCGGGGGCCAACTACGAGCAGTACTTC,CASSAGLAGANYEQYF
TRBD1,TRBJ1-3,.,TRBV5-1,15,TGCGCCAGCAGCTTGGCCGGACAGGGAAGAAACACCATATATTTT,CASSLAGQGRNTIYF